One sample yielded the 8 T cell receptor beta chains listed below, sequenced in a study of human T cells and chemical hapten exposure. TCRdb itself ran the RACE reads through MiXCR, one entry per CDR3 protein. The sample contains about 300,000 distinct CDR3 sequences, approximately 5.8% of which appear only once. The time point denotes: pre-sensitization, week 0. Treatment defined: therapeutic diphenylcyclopropenone sensitization with weekly scalp DPC. Source: whole blood, taken in connection with sensitization to the hapten diphenylcyclopropenone (DPC). The origin of the receptors is a woman between 18 and 30 years old with alopecia areata. Some clones in this sample may be carry-over from other donors' samples.

This clonotype was seen more than once but under ten times. The chain employs TRBV25-1 and TRBJ2-5; TRBD1 aligns across 11 bases. V was clipped by 1 base and J by 1 base; unmatched bases: 2. CDR3 length equals 16 residues. Germline V gives CDR1 MGHDK, CDR2 SYGVNS. The CDR3 loop reads CASSEWGTGGQETQYF. DNA for the CDR3: TGTGCCAGCAGTGAATGGGGGACAGGGGGCCAAGAGACCCAGTACTTC.

This clonotype was counted between two and nine times. The rearrangement links TRBV28 to TRBJ1-5, with D uncertain. CDR1 MDHEN and CDR2 SYDVKM come from the germline V gene. Trimming cost V 2 bases and J 6 bases, with 17 bases left between them. The length of the CDR3 is 16 residues. The CDR3 reads CASSLEDQFPFQPQHF. The CDR3 nucleotides read TGTGCCAGCAGTTTAGAAGACCAGTTTCCTTTTCAGCCCCAGCATTTT.

This clonotype was detected ten times or more. V and J are TRBV6-5 and TRBJ2-6, with D perhaps TRBD1 (6 bases). V lost 0 bases and J lost 0, with 18 bases in between. The germline gives CDR1 MNHEY, CDR2 SVGAGI. This CDR3 spans 20 amino acids. CDR3 amino acids: CASSYSLKGVKISGANVLTF. The CDR3 DNA reads as TGTGCCAGCAGTTACTCGTTGAAGGGGGTCAAGATCTCTGGGGCCAACGTCCTGACTTTC.

This clonotype appeared a few times. The chain joins TRBV2 to TRBJ2-7, with 9 bases fitting TRBD1. Trimming cost V 5 bases and J 0 bases; bases outside gene matches: 8. Germline lookup yields CDR1 SNHLY and CDR2 FYNNEI. The CDR3 runs 16 residues. CDR3 coding DNA: TGTGCCAGCAGTAGGACAGGGGCGAGGAGCTCCTACGAGCAGTACTTC. This encodes CASSRTGARSSYEQYF.

This clonotype was detected ten times or more. This rearrangement joins TRBV20-1 to TRBJ2-1; no reliable D call. With 0 bases removed from V and 9 bases from J, the gap between germline ends came to 9 bases. The CDR3 length is 12 residues. Germline V gene data show CDR1 as DFQATT and CDR2 as SNEGSKA (reference sequence). This CDR3 is CSARDQVLEQFF. Written as DNA, the CDR3 is TGCAGTGCTAGAGACCAAGTTCTTGAGCAGTTCTTC.

This clonotype has ten or more counts. CDR3 coding DNA: TGTGCCAGCAGTCCCCCGGGCTACACCTTC. Translated, it gives CASSPPGYTF. The gene calls are TRBV28 and TRBJ1-2; D unresolved. The CDR3 totals 10 residues. Trimming stripped 5 bases from V and 8 bases from J, with 6 bases between. Looked up from germline, CDR1 is MDHEN and CDR2 is SYDVKM.

The chain links TRBV20-1 to TRBJ1-4; D call uncertain. The CDR3 covers 11 residues. Germline assignment: CDR1 DFQATT and CDR2 SNEGSKA (reference sequence). V shed 6 bases and J shed 8 bases, with 10 bases lying between them. CDR3 DNA: TGCAGTGCCGACAATGCCGAAAAACTGTTTTTT. Translating it yields CSADNAEKLFF.

This clonotype has more than one count but fewer than ten. The genes are TRBV6-5 and TRBJ2-5, with D perhaps being TRBD1 or TRBD2 (5 bases each). V dropped 4 bases and J dropped 3 bases, with 12 bases sitting between them. Per germline, CDR1 MNHEY and CDR2 SVGAGI. The CDR3 sequence is 14 residues long. The CDR3 DNA is TGTGCCAGCAGTTTCTTTGGGGGAGAAGAGACCCAGTACTTC. Protein: CASSFFGGEETQYF.